This TCR beta chain was retrieved from a study of long-term antiretroviral therapy in people with HIV. Study-level points and caveats: Blood was collected between about 2003 and 2017, possibly under older ART regimens.

The CDR3 totals 16 residues. Germline CDR1 reads LGHNA; CDR2 reads YNFKEQ. The V end lost 4 bases, the J end lost 6 bases, and 22 bases lay between the germline ends. In the case of this clone: Its target is unknown.

Sequencing used immunoSEQ v3.0 at survey level. Only in-frame clones appear in the TCRdb table, and some are missing; sequencing was by immunoSEQ multiplex PCR. The profile shows about 15,000 clones, about 80% of them singletons. Ahead of DNA extraction, samples held about 1-10 million cryopreserved PBMC each. The receptor was derived from a man aged 35-49 years with HIV. The sample was unsorted PBMCs, taken just before starting antiretroviral therapy. The genes are TRBV4-2 and TRBJ2-7, with D possibly TRBD1 on 7 matching bases. CDR3 DNA sequence: TGTGCCAGCAGCCCAGGGGGGCAGGGTTTCTTTGCCGAGCAGTACTTC. This sequence encodes CASSPGGQGFFAEQYF.